This entry is about one T cell receptor beta chain. The antigen remains undetermined. This sample was included in a study of T cell repertoires in cytomegalovirus infection. Overall study context: CMV epitopes in the study were HLA-C-restricted (recently identified) and HLA-B-restricted (well studied).

V lost 5 bases to trimming and J lost 8 bases, with 16 bases between them. The CDR3 covers 14 residues. Germline V gene data show CDR1 as SGHTA and CDR2 as FQGNSA. The study, taken as a whole, reports: The study found HLA-C-restricted CMV-specific TCR beta clonotypes dominating the ex vivo response.

MiXCR, run by TCRdb on the reads, gives a single entry per CDR3 protein. This repertoire shows about 570,000 distinct CDR3 sequences, 40% found once; its top ten account for around 46%. The sequences come from cultured PBMCs, collected from culture after CMV antigen stimulation. This TCR came from a human donor in good health (CMV status not recorded). Some clones in this sample may be carry-over from other donors' samples. The chain has TRBV7-2 and TRBJ2-4; weak D call: TRBD1 (5 bases). CDR3 residues: CASSRGVGQDIQYF. The CDR3 nucleotides read TGTGCCAGCAGCCGCGGAGTGGGGCAGGACATTCAGTACTTC.